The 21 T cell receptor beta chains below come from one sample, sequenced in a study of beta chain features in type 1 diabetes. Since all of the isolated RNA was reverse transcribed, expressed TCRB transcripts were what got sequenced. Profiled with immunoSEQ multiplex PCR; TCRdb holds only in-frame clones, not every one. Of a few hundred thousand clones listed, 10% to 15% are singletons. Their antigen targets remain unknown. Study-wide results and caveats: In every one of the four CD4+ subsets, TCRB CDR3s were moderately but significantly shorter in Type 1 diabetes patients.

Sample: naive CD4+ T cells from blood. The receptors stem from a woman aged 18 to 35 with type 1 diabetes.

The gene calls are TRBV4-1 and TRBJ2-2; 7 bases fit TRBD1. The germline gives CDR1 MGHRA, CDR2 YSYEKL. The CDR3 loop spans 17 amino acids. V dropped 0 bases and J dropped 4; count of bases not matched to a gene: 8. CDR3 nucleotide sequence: TGCGCCAGCAGCCAAGAGAGATCGGCAGGGGGCACCGGGGAGCTGTTTTTT. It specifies CASSQERSAGGTGELFF.

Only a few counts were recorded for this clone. This CDR3 is CASSVEGQPYEQYF. DNA of the CDR3: TGTGCCAGCAGCGTAGAGGGACAACCCTACGAGCAGTACTTC. The V gene is TRBV9, the J gene TRBJ2-7; D perhaps matches TRBD1 (6 bases). Germline loops: CDR1 SGDLS, CDR2 YYNGEE. This CDR3 is built from 14 residues. V shed 0 bases and J shed 2 bases, with 9 bases lying between them.

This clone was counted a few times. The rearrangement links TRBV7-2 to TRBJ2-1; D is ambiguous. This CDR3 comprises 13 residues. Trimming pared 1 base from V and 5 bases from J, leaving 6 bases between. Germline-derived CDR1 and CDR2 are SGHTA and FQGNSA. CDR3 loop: CASSLVLNNEQFF. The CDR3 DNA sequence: TGTGCCAGCAGCTTAGTACTGAACAATGAGCAGTTCTTC. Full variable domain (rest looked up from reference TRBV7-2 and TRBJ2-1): GAGVSQSPSNKVTEKGKDVELRCDPISGHTALYWYRQSLGQGLEFLIYFQGNSAPDKSGLPSDRFSAERTGGSVSTLTIQRTQQEDSAVYLCASSLVLNNEQFFGPGTRLTVL.

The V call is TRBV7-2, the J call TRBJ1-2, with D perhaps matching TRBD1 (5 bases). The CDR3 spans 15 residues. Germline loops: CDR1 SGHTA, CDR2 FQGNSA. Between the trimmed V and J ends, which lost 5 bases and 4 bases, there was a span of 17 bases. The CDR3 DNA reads TGTGCCAGCAGCCCATCCAGAGGAGGGGTCTATGGCTACACCTTC. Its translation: CASSPSRGGVYGYTF. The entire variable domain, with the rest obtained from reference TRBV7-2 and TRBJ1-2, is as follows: GAGVSQSPSNKVTEKGKDVELRCDPISGHTALYWYRQSLGQGLEFLIYFQGNSAPDKSGLPSDRFSAERTGGSVSTLTIQRTQQEDSAVYLCASSPSRGGVYGYTFGSGTRLTVV.

The CDR3 here is CASSVSGTLNEQFF. CDR3 nucleotides: TGCGCCAGCAGCGTGTCAGGAACACTCAATGAGCAGTTCTTC. The chain is built from TRBV5-1 and TRBJ2-1, with D unclear. CDR3 size: 14 residues. Trimming stripped 4 bases from V and 6 bases from J, with 14 bases between. Germline CDR1 and CDR2: SGHRS and YFSETQ. The variable domain in full, with the rest retrieved from reference TRBV5-1 and TRBJ2-1, is KAGVTQTPRYLIKTRGQQVTLSCSPISGHRSVSWYQQTPGQGLQFLFEYFSETQRNKGNFPGRFSGRQFSNSRSEMNVSTLELGDSALYLCASSVSGTLNEQFFGPGTRLTVL.

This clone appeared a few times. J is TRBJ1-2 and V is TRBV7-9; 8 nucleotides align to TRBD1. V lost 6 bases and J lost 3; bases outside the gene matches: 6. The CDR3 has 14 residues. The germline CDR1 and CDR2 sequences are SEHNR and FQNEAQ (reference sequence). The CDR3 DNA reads TGTGCCAGCAGTTCTACGGACAGGGACTATGGCTACACCTTC. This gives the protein CASSSTDRDYGYTF.

CDR3 amino acids: CASSPTNTGPLHF. CDR3 DNA: TGTGCCAGCAGCCCTACCAACACCGGGCCCCTCCACTTT. The genes are TRBV7-9 and TRBJ1-6; D call uncertain. V lost 5 bases and J lost 13, with 15 bases in between. Per the germline V gene, CDR1 is SEHNR and CDR2 is FQNEAQ (reference sequence). This CDR3 is 13 amino acids long. Combining the CDR3 with reference TRBV7-9 and TRBJ1-6 gives the whole variable domain DTGVSQNPRHKITKRGQNVTFRCDPISEHNRLYWYRQTLGQGPEFLTYFQNEAQLEKSRLLSDRFSAERPKGSFSTLEIQRTEQGDSAMYLCASSPTNTGPLHFGNGTRLTVT.

This chain's CDR3 is CASALGGRGNEQFF. The CDR3 region has the DNA TGTGCCAGCGCTCTTGGCGGGAGGGGGAATGAGCAGTTCTTC. The chain is built from TRBV6-6 and TRBJ2-1; 9 bases align to TRBD2. The CDR3 is 14 amino acids. V gave up 8 bases and J gave up 7 bases; unmatched junction bases: 9. In germline, CDR1 is MNHNY, CDR2 SVGAGI (reference sequence).

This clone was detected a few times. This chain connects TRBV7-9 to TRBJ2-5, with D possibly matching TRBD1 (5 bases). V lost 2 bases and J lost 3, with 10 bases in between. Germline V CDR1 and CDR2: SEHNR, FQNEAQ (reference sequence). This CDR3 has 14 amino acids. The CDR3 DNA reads TGTGCCAGCAGCTTAAGACAGTCCAAAGAGACCCAGTACTTC. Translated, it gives CASSLRQSKETQYF.

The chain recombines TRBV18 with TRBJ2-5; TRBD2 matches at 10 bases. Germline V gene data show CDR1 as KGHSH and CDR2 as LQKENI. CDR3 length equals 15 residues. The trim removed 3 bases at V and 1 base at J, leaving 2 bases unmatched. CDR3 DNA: TGTGCCAGCTCACCTACTAGCGGGGTCCAAGAGACCCAGTACTTC. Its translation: CASSPTSGVQETQYF.

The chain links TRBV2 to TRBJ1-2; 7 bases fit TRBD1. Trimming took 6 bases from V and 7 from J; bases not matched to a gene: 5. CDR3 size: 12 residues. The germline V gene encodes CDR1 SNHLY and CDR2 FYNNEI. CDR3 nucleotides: TGTGCCAGCAGGGCAGGGGGTCCTGGCTACACCTTC. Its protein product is CASRAGGPGYTF.

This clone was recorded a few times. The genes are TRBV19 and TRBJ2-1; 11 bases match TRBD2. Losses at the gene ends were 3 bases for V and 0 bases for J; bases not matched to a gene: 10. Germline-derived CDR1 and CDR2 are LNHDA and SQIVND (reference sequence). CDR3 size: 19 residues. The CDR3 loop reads CASSMSGTSGPSSYNEQFF. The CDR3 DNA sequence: TGTGCCAGTAGTATGTCCGGGACTAGCGGACCGAGCTCCTACAATGAGCAGTTCTTC.

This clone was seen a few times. CDR3 in amino acids: CASSTKAGAMELFF. The CDR3 DNA reads TGTGCCAGCAGCACCAAGGCAGGGGCCATGGAGCTGTTTTTT. The rearrangement uses TRBV5-4 and TRBJ2-2, with TRBD1 as a possible D gene (6 bases). CDR3 size: 14 residues. Trimming pared 4 bases from V and 10 bases from J, leaving 17 bases between. Looked up from germline, CDR1 is SGHNT and CDR2 is YYREEE (reference sequence).

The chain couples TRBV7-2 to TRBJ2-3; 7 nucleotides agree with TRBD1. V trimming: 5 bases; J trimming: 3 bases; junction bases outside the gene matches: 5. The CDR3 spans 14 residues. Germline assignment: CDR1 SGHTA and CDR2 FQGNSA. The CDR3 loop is CASSPQTGTDTQYF. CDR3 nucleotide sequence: TGTGCCAGCAGCCCGCAGACAGGGACAGATACGCAGTATTTT.

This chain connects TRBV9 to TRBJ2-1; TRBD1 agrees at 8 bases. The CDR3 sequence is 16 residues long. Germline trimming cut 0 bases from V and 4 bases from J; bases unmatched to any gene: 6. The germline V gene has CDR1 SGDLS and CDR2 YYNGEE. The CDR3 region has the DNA TGTGCCAGCAGCGTAGAGGGCAGGGGGCTTTACAATGAGCAGTTCTTC. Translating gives CASSVEGRGLYNEQFF.

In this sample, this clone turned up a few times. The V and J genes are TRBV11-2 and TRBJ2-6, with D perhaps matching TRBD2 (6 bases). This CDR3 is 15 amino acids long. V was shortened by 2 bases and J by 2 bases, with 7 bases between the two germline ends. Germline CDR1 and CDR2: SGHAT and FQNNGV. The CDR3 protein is CASSLSGAGANVLTF. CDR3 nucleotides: TGTGCCAGCAGCTTATCGGGGGCTGGGGCCAACGTCCTGACTTTC. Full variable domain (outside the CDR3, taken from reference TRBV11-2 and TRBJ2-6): EAGVAQSPRYKIIEKRQSVAFWCNPISGHATLYWYQQILGQGPKLLIQFQNNGVVDDSQLPKDRFSAERLKGVDSTLKIQPAKLEDSAVYLCASSLSGAGANVLTFGAGSRLTVL.

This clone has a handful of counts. The CDR3 reads CASSLSRRGQGKNIQYF. The CDR3 coding sequence is TGTGCCAGCAGTTTATCAAGGAGGGGCCAGGGCAAAAACATTCAGTACTTC. The V call is TRBV27, the J call TRBJ2-4, with D possibly being TRBD2 (6 bases). Deletions cut 0 bases from V and 3 bases from J, with 15 bases between. This CDR3 has 17 residues. Germline-derived CDR1 and CDR2 are MNHEY and SMNVEV (reference sequence).

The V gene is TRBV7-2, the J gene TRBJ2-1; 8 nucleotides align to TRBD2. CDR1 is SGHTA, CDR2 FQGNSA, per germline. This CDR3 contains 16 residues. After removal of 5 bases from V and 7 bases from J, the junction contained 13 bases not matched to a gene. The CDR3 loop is CASSPRTSLGDNEQFF. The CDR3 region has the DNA TGTGCCAGCAGCCCCCGGACTAGCTTGGGTGATAATGAGCAGTTCTTC.

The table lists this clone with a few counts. CDR3 amino acids: CASSYGNRGSTDTQYF. The DNA for the CDR3 is TGTGCCAGCAGTTACGGGAACAGGGGCAGCACAGATACGCAGTATTTT. The V call is TRBV6-5, the J call TRBJ2-3; 7 bases fit TRBD1. The CDR3 is made up of 16 amino acids. With 2 bases clipped from V and 0 bases from J, the junction kept 5 bases outside the gene matches. Germline loops: CDR1 MNHEY, CDR2 SVGAGI.

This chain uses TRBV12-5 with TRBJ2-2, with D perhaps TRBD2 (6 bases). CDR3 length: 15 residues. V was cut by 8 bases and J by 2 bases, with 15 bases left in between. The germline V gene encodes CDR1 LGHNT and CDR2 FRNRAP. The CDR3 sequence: CASNSGTSNTGELFF. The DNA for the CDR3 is TGTGCTAGTAATTCCGGGACTTCCAACACCGGGGAGCTGTTTTTT.

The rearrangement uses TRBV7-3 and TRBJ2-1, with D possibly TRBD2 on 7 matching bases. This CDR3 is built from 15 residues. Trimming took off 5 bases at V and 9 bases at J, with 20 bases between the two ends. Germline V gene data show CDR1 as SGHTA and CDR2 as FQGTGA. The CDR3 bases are TGTGCCAGCAGCCCACGCCCGGGCGGGGGCGGTGAGCAGTTCTTC. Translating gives CASSPRPGGGGEQFF.